This is a list of T cell receptor beta chains from one sample in a study of T cell repertoires in cytomegalovirus infection. TCRdb independently ran MiXCR on the reads; one entry per CDR3 protein. The profile covers about 310,000 distinct CDR3 sequences, with around 9.6% appearing a single time and around 2.4% taken by the ten largest. Sequenced input: PBMCs. The receptors were gathered from a human donor in good health (CMV status not recorded). Some clones in this sample may be carry-over from other donors' samples. CDR3s include the opening cysteine and the closing phenylalanine or tryptophan. D genes are given only for firm matches. Clone size is given for some rows only: seen once, a few or many times, or a class if the clone is expanded.

j_call,clone_size,d_call,v_call,cdr3_aa,cdr3_nt
TRBJ1-2,many,.,TRBV5-5,CASSLGWGANYGYTF,TGTGCCAGCAGCTTGGGATGGGGCGCTAACTATGGCTACACCTTC
TRBJ2-5,.,.,TRBV5-6,CASSDRTDYQETQYF,TGTGCCAGCAGCGATCGGACAGATTATCAAGAGACCCAGTACTTC
TRBJ2-3,.,TRBD2,TRBV20-1,CSPASGGRDTQYF,TGCTCCCCCGCTAGCGGGGGTAGGGATACGCAGTATTTT
TRBJ2-5,many,TRBD1,TRBV6-2/TRBV6-3,CASSDGQAQETQYF,TGTGCCAGCAGTGACGGACAGGCCCAAGAGACCCAGTACTTC
TRBJ1-3,many,.,TRBV18,CASSPTTGNTIYF,TGTGCCAGCTCACCAACGACAGGAAACACCATATATTTT
TRBJ2-6,many,TRBD1,TRBV6-5,CASSYDDPGTVSSGANVLTF,TGTGCCAGCAGTTACGACGATCCCGGGACAGTTTCCTCTGGGGCCAACGTCCTGACTTTC
TRBJ2-1,.,.,TRBV9,CASSVEAGRGYNEQFF,TGTGCCAGCAGCGTAGAGGCCGGGCGGGGTTACAATGAGCAGTTCTTC
TRBJ2-3,many,.,TRBV2,CASSGGGLSYDTQYF,TGTGCCAGCAGTGGAGGGGGACTCTCTTATGATACGCAGTATTTT
TRBJ2-1,few,TRBD2,TRBV11-3,CASSPTGLAGNNEQFF,TGTGCCAGCAGCCCGACGGGACTAGCGGGGAACAATGAGCAGTTCTTC
TRBJ2-7,many,.,TRBV29-1,CSVRIGGPDVEQYF,TGCAGCGTTCGTATTGGGGGTCCGGACGTCGAGCAGTACTTC
TRBJ2-1,few,.,TRBV10-3,CAIGSTEYEQFF,TGTGCCATCGGGTCCACCGAGTATGAGCAGTTCTTC
TRBJ2-5,many,.,TRBV4-2,CASSQAGEGETQYF,TGTGCCAGCAGCCAAGCAGGGGAGGGCGAGACCCAGTACTTC
TRBJ1-2,many,.,TRBV2,CAILGTPDGYTF,TGTGCCATCCTCGGGACACCCGATGGCTACACCTTC
TRBJ2-1,many,TRBD2,TRBV20-1,CSARGTSGANPSYNEQFF,TGCAGTGCTAGGGGGACTAGCGGGGCTAACCCCTCCTACAATGAGCAGTTCTTC
TRBJ2-3,.,TRBD2,TRBV5-6,CASSLWGGIDTQYF,TGTGCCAGCAGCTTGTGGGGGGGTATTGATACGCAGTATTTT
TRBJ1-5,many,.,TRBV19,CASTVTNSNQPQHF,TGTGCCAGTACCGTCACTAATAGCAATCAGCCCCAGCATTTT
TRBJ1-1,many,.,TRBV19,CASSTHLEGTEAFF,TGTGCCAGTAGTACCCACCTGGAAGGGACTGAAGCTTTCTTT
TRBJ1-4,few,.,TRBV25-1,CASSEFRGATNEKLFF,TGTGCCAGCAGTGAATTTAGAGGGGCCACTAATGAAAAACTGTTTTTT
TRBJ2-3,many,.,TRBV6-1,CASSNLGGALTDTQYF,TGTGCCAGCAGTAATCTTGGGGGGGCCCTCACAGATACGCAGTATTTT
TRBJ1-5,many,TRBD1,TRBV12-3/TRBV12-4,CASSLGQGRNQPQHF,TGTGCCAGCAGCTTAGGACAGGGGAGGAATCAGCCCCAGCATTTT
TRBJ2-1,.,.,TRBV20-1,CSGGQNNNEQFF,TGCAGCGGGGGCCAAAACAACAATGAGCAGTTCTTC
TRBJ2-7,few,.,TRBV7-9,CASSANGQYF,TGTGCCAGCAGCGCAAATGGTCAGTACTTC
TRBJ1-6,many,TRBD1,TRBV7-9,CASSLPRGGTENSPLHF,TGTGCCAGCAGCTTACCCCGCGGAGGGACAGAGAATTCACCCCTCCACTTT
TRBJ1-2,many,TRBD1,TRBV28,CASNLPGQGVWGYTF,TGTGCCAGCAATCTACCGGGACAGGGTGTATGGGGCTACACCTTC
TRBJ2-6,.,TRBD1,TRBV13,CASSPRDRGLGANVLTF,TGTGCCAGCAGCCCCCGGGACAGGGGGCTAGGGGCCAACGTCCTGACTTTC
TRBJ1-5,many,.,TRBV4-1,CASSQEEGGPDPQHF,TGCGCCAGCAGCCAAGAGGAGGGGGGGCCAGATCCCCAGCATTTT
TRBJ1-1,few,.,TRBV7-9,CASSQLGVNTEAFF,TGTGCCAGCTCTCAATTAGGGGTAAACACTGAAGCTTTCTTT
TRBJ1-5,few,TRBD1,TRBV6-5,CASSYEQGSNQPQHF,TGTGCCAGCAGTTACGAACAGGGGAGCAATCAGCCCCAGCATTTT
TRBJ2-1,many,TRBD2,TRBV28,CASSGTSGGAFYNEQFF,TGTGCCAGCAGCGGGACTAGCGGGGGGGCGTTCTACAATGAGCAGTTCTTC
TRBJ2-5,many,.,TRBV7-9,CASSLPKRVGGKTQYF,TGTGCCAGCAGCTTACCTAAAAGAGTTGGGGGGAAGACCCAGTACTTC
TRBJ2-5,many,TRBD2,TRBV7-2,CASSLIGGGPETQYF,TGTGCCAGCAGCTTAATCGGCGGGGGGCCTGAGACCCAGTACTTC
TRBJ2-3,many,.,TRBV29-1,CSVDPRGERTDTQYF,TGCAGCGTTGATCCGCGAGGGGAGAGGACAGATACGCAGTATTTT
TRBJ2-5,few,TRBD2,TRBV20-1,CSASPPGGAETQYF,TGCAGTGCTAGCCCGCCCGGGGGGGCAGAGACCCAGTACTTC
TRBJ1-2,many,TRBD1,TRBV13,CASSDRDRIYGYTF,TGTGCCAGCAGCGACAGGGACAGAATCTATGGCTACACCTTC
TRBJ2-1,many,.,TRBV20-1,CSARGLPINEQFF,TGCAGTGCTAGAGGGCTCCCGATCAATGAGCAGTTCTTC
TRBJ1-1,.,.,TRBV7-9,CASSLREAQLRSTEAFF,TGTGCCAGCAGCCTAAGAGAGGCACAGCTAAGAAGCACTGAAGCTTTCTTT
TRBJ2-5,few,.,TRBV7-2,CASSGLESGYYQETQYF,TGTGCCAGCAGCGGATTGGAATCCGGGTACTACCAAGAGACCCAGTACTTC
TRBJ2-3,many,TRBD2,TRBV6-6,CASSYPAGGWASGTDTQYF,TGTGCCAGCAGTTACCCAGCGGGGGGGTGGGCCTCTGGCACAGATACGCAGTATTTT